Presented here are 15 T cell receptor beta chains from one specimen sequenced in a study of identical twins (dated by TCRdb to 2016 to 2017). Library prep was done by 5' RACE. These reads were obtained on an Illumina HiSeq 2000. TCRdb took the public reads, trimmed them with fastp at Q25, ran MiXCR for clone calling and kept in-frame beta chains. Rows matching on CDR3 protein sequence are summarized as one entry with the most common DNA and genes. In all, the sample holds more than 400,000 distinct CDR3 sequences, and 12% to 15% of those were seen once. The biggest ten clones account for roughly 0.43% of the sample. The same sample was also studied in work on yellow fever vaccine responses in identical twins.

The specimen sequenced was CD4+ T cells sorted from blood. The receptors derive from a woman aged 18-35 years in good health.

This clonotype has more than one count but fewer than ten. This rearrangement joins TRBV7-9 to TRBJ2-7; 7 nucleotides align to TRBD1. Per the germline V gene, CDR1 is SEHNR and CDR2 is FQNEAQ (reference sequence). V lost 2 bases and J lost 6; bases outside the gene matches: 13. The CDR3 is 16 amino acids. The CDR3 sequence: CASSLWVTGSYSEQYF. In DNA form, the CDR3 reads TGTGCCAGCAGCTTATGGGTGACAGGGTCATATAGCGAGCAGTACTTC.

A few counts support this clonotype. This chain connects TRBV5-1 to TRBJ2-1, with TRBD1 as a possible D gene (6 bases). Germline V gene data show CDR1 as SGHRS and CDR2 as YFSETQ. CDR3 length: 17 amino acids. Trimming cost V 5 bases and J 7 bases, with 25 bases left between them. The CDR3 DNA is TGCGCCAGCAGAACCCTTCAAGGGGGTGGCAAGGGGAATGAGCAGTTCTTC. Protein: CASRTLQGGGKGNEQFF. The variable domain in full, completed from reference TRBV5-1 and TRBJ2-1, reads KAGVTQTPRYLIKTRGQQVTLSCSPISGHRSVSWYQQTPGQGLQFLFEYFSETQRNKGNFPGRFSGRQFSNSRSEMNVSTLELGDSALYLCASRTLQGGGKGNEQFFGPGTRLTVL.

The genes are TRBV20-1 and TRBJ1-1; D may be TRBD1 (5 bases). This CDR3 spans 14 amino acids. The germline CDR1 and CDR2 sequences are DFQATT and SNEGSKA (reference sequence). The V end lost 3 bases, the J end lost 0 bases, and 11 bases lay between the germline ends. The CDR3 loop is CSASGQGLNTEAFF. The CDR3 nucleotides read TGCAGTGCTAGTGGTCAGGGATTGAACACTGAAGCTTTCTTT.

This clonotype was seen repeatedly, ten times or more. The chain employs TRBV12-3 or TRBV12-4 and TRBJ1-5; no reliable D call. The CDR3 totals 15 residues. Between the trimmed V and J ends, which lost 6 bases and 4 bases, there was a span of 16 bases. The CDR3, as DNA: TGTGCCAGCAGGGAACATGACGTTGGGAATCAGCCCCAGCATTTT. As protein: CASREHDVGNQPQHF.

This clonotype was seen ten or more times. V gene TRBV12-3 or TRBV12-4 combines with J gene TRBJ2-4; D may be TRBD1 or TRBD2 (6 bases each). The CDR3 totals 16 residues. V dropped 3 bases and J dropped 0 bases, with 12 bases sitting between them. This chain's CDR3 is CASSFLGGRAKNIQYF. The CDR3 nucleotides read TGTGCCAGCAGTTTTCTAGGGGGGCGAGCCAAAAACATTCAGTACTTC.

This clonotype has more than one count but fewer than ten. The chain carries TRBV29-1 and TRBJ2-1; 7 bases fit TRBD1. Trimming at V came to 3 bases and at J to 0 bases, leaving 11 bases not matched to a gene. This CDR3 spans 17 amino acids. The germline V gene has CDR1 SQVTM and CDR2 ANQGSEA. The CDR3: CSVEKGTAVASYNEQFF. The DNA of the CDR3 is TGCAGCGTTGAGAAGGGGACAGCGGTAGCCTCCTACAATGAGCAGTTCTTC.

This clonotype was counted between two and nine times. The chain couples TRBV12-3 or TRBV12-4 to TRBJ1-3, with D unresolved. Trimming shortened V by 6 bases and J by 4 bases, and 13 bases separated the two germline ends. The CDR3 runs to 14 residues. In DNA, the CDR3 is TGTGCCAGCAGACGATTAGCCGGGGGAAACACCATATATTTT. Translating it yields CASRRLAGGNTIYF.

There are a few counts of this clonotype. The genes are TRBV7-9 and TRBJ2-3; 9 bases agree with TRBD1. CDR1 and CDR2 (germline): SEHNR, FQNEAQ (reference sequence). After removal of 4 bases from V and 4 bases from J, the junction contained 9 bases not matched to a gene. The CDR3 length is 16 residues. The CDR3 here is CASSSGTGSQADTQYF. DNA for the CDR3: TGTGCCAGCAGCTCAGGGACAGGGTCACAAGCAGATACGCAGTATTTT.

Ten or more counts support this clonotype. DNA for the CDR3: TGCGCCAGCAGCTTGGCCTGGATGAACACTGAAGCTTTCTTT. Translation: CASSLAWMNTEAFF. The rearrangement uses TRBV5-1 and TRBJ1-1; no clear D. Per the germline V gene, CDR1 is SGHRS and CDR2 is YFSETQ. The V end lost 0 bases, the J end lost 0 bases, and 6 bases lay between the germline ends. CDR3 size: 14 residues.

This clonotype was recorded only once. The chain uses TRBV20-1 and TRBJ2-7; possibly TRBD1 or TRBD2 for D (5 bases each). Trimming shortened V by 3 bases and J by 2 bases, and 11 bases separated the two germline ends. The CDR3 extends over 13 amino acids. Germline assignment: CDR1 DFQATT and CDR2 SNEGSKA (reference sequence). The CDR3 loop reads CSARRGGPYEQYF. CDR3 bases: TGCAGTGCTAGGAGGGGCGGGCCCTACGAGCAGTACTTC.

The chain uses TRBV10-1 and TRBJ2-1; D is possibly TRBD2 (5 bases). Between the trimmed V and J ends, which lost 10 bases and 0 bases, there was a span of 16 bases. Germline CDR1 and CDR2: WNHNN and SYGVQD (reference sequence). The CDR3 covers 15 residues. Here the CDR3 reads CATSPTRSSYNEQFF. CDR3 sequence (DNA): TGCGCCACCTCCCCTACTAGGAGCTCCTACAATGAGCAGTTCTTC.

In this sample, this clonotype turned up a few times. The chain employs TRBV12-3 or TRBV12-4 and TRBJ1-1; TRBD1 matches at 7 bases. The CDR3 runs to 13 residues. V dropped 6 bases and J dropped 1; count of bases not matched to a gene: 2. The CDR3 coding sequence is TGTGCCAGCAGAGGGGGCGCGAACACTGAAGCTTTCTTT. It codes for CASRGGANTEAFF.

This chain joins TRBV28 and TRBJ2-3; D possibly corresponds to TRBD1 (5 bases). The CDR3 runs 15 residues. Between the trimmed V and J ends, which lost 6 bases and 0 bases, there was a span of 13 bases. Germline-derived CDR1 and CDR2 are MDHEN and SYDVKM. The CDR3 nucleotides are TGTGCCAGCAGGAAGTTTGGGGCTAGCACAGATACGCAGTATTTT. This sequence encodes CASRKFGASTDTQYF.

The chain has TRBV20-1 and TRBJ2-7, with a tentative D call TRBD1 (5 bases). The CDR3 is made up of 13 amino acids. V was clipped by 3 bases and J by 4 bases, with 13 bases between them. Per germline, CDR1 DFQATT and CDR2 SNEGSKA (reference sequence). The CDR3, as DNA: TGCAGTGCTAGTTCAGGGATGGTGTACGAGCAGTACTTC. This codes for CSASSGMVYEQYF.

The rearrangement uses TRBV2 and TRBJ2-1, with 7 bases aligning to TRBD2. Trimming took 10 bases from V and 1 from J; bases not matched to a gene: 19. CDR1 SNHLY and CDR2 FYNNEI come from the germline V gene. CDR3 length: 18 amino acids. The CDR3 bases are TGTGCCATCCGGAGGGGCCGGAGCGGGGTCAAATCCTACAATGAGCAGTTCTTC. Protein sequence: CAIRRGRSGVKSYNEQFF.